Included here is one T cell receptor beta chain sequence, with context. Antigen unknown. The CDR3 sequence is 15 residues long. Losses at the gene ends were 0 bases for V and 6 bases for J; bases not matched to a gene: 6. In germline, CDR1 is MNHEY, CDR2 SVGEGT. The data were taken from a study of CD8 T cells in Susac syndrome. Study results and caveats: The number of individuals included in the study's TCR sequencing and HLA analysis was acknowledged as relatively small.

In blood CD8+ and CD4+ T cells, TCR beta underwent sequencing. The RNA input was about 0.5 to 1 ug, and it was reverse transcribed with random hexamers. MiXCR, applied by TCRdb to the immunoSEQ multiplex PCR reads, yields one record per CDR3 protein. This table holds approximately 180,000 distinct CDR3 sequences, nearly 97% found once. The genes are TRBV6-2 or TRBV6-3 and TRBJ2-7, with 9 nucleotides matching TRBD2. The source material was CD4+ T cells from PBMCs. This clonotype originated in a human donor with multiple sclerosis. In DNA form, the CDR3 reads TGTGCCAGCAGTTACTCAATCGCTAGCGGGGTCGAGCAGTACTTC. Translation: CASSYSIASGVEQYF.